This T cell receptor beta chain was sequenced for a study of control samples from healthy donors and cancer patients. Clones were read by immunoSEQ multiplex PCR, and TCRdb kept only the in-frame ones, dropping some. The sample lists some 110,000 clones; 85% to 95% were seen once. The CDR3 contains 13 residues. Germline V lookup: CDR1 ENHRY, CDR2 SYGVKD. V lost 7 bases and J 0 bases, leaving 7 bases between the germline ends. This TCR was sampled from a man younger than 45 in good health. Sequencing was carried out using blood. The V and J genes are TRBV10-3 and TRBJ1-3, with D hard to call. CDR3 DNA sequence: TGTGCCATCAAAGCCAGCTCTGGAAACACCATATATTTT. Residues: CAIKASSGNTIYF.